This TCR beta chain was identified in a study of blood T cells in healthy people across ages (dated by TCRdb to the mid-2010s). Background on the whole study: Template switching captured roughly one uniquely barcoded TCR beta cDNA molecule per two T cells in model experiments. Using deep sequencing normalized with unique cDNA molecular identifiers, the study measured how TCR beta repertoire diversity changes with age. The donors were split into four age groups: young (average about 15 years), middle-aged (over 35), aged (more than 60) and long-lived (approximately 80). To avoid experimental bias, donors of different ages were randomly spread across the sequencing lanes. For two donors (one aged 18 to 30 and one aged 80 or older), the study analyzed two additional independent replicas of 1 million unique cDNA reads from the same blood draw. Beyond this particular receptor, the publication reports: A strong correlation was found between observed TCR beta diversity and the percentage of naive T cells measured by flow cytometry. Estimates of total diversity from one million sequenced T cells were regarded as lower bounds and underestimates. Since profiling was done on bulk unsorted PBMCs, naive and antigen-experienced compartments could not be conclusively compared. Observed TCR beta diversity per million T cells fell roughly linearly with age, and a significant reduction was already apparent by age roughly 40. Compared with the aged group, the long-lived group had more naive CD4+ T cells, fewer expanded clones and increased TCR diversity, suggesting age selection. Because the CMV infection status of the donors was unknown, age-related changes in expanded clonotypes may potentially have been confounded.

Library method: 5' RACE. The instrument given in TCRdb is Illumina HiSeq 2500. A second about 7 to 11 cycle PCR used a sample-barcoded 5' primer and a J-beta primer mix. Each TCR beta cDNA molecule received a unique molecular identifier from a template-switch 5' adaptor carrying 12 random nucleotides. Each sample yielded at least 3 million CDR3-containing paired-end reads. The Mint cDNA synthesis kit, primed by a TRBC-specific oligonucleotide, was used to synthesize first-strand cDNA from all RNA. Following uracil-DNA glycosylase treatment, all cDNA underwent a first 18-cycle PCR with the universal primers M1SS and BC2_uni_R. For the original study's pipeline: For normalization, 1 million high-quality reads were randomly selected from each sample, with every read carrying a distinct molecular identifier. Instead of being binned into consensus sequences, reads with shared molecular identifiers were discarded. CDR3 identification, clonotype clustering and error correction used MiTCR with a Q25 quality threshold and the strictest error-elimination algorithm. A nonparametric unseen species model using Euler transformation provided a lower-bound estimate of total TCR beta diversity. TCRdb reran the public reads through fastp at Q25 and MiXCR, keeping productive beta chains. One record per CDR3 amino acid sequence lists the most common genes and DNA. What appears here as the V and J calls and clone size reflects TCRdb's work, not the paper's. The sample has 1.4 million to 1.5 million distinct CDR3 sequences on record, approximately 40% of them singletons. The ten biggest clones cover 7% to 9.5% of the sample.

Systemically healthy Caucasian individuals from Russia, 35 to 50 in total and aged roughly 6 to 95 years, were included as donors. Approximately 9.7 milliliters of peripheral blood were drawn from each donor into EDTA-treated Vacutainer tubes. Ficoll-Paque density-gradient centrifugation was used to isolate PBMCs, with at least 7 million per sample. Trizol reagent was used to extract total RNA from the PBMCs, yielding at least 5 micrograms per sample. For every donor, an aliquot of PBMCs went through flow cytometry to measure the percentages of naive CD45RAhigh/CD27high T cells. After removal of 4 bases from V and 7 bases from J, the junction retains 6 bases not matched to a gene. The CDR3 starts with the cysteine, ends with the phenylalanine, and has 14 residues. Just the 42-base CDR3 DNA is kept, in frame starting at base 1. As encoded in the germline V gene, CDR1 is SNHLY while CDR2 is FYNNEI.

Comment on this clonotype: Its antigen target is currently unknown. No qualities accompany the bases; no much larger clone lies one base away.

The specimen was blood. The source of this sequence is a woman aged 18-29 years in good health. The chain is encoded by TRBV2 joined to TRBJ2-1; TRBD2 aligns with 8 central bases. The nucleotide sequence reads TGTGCCAGCAGTGTGGGACTAGTTTCGAATGAGCAGTTCTTC. It codes for CASSVGLVSNEQFF. Joined to the reference TRBV2 and TRBJ2-1 proteins, this CDR3 gives the full variable domain: EPEVTQTPSHQVTQMGQEVILRCVPISNHLYFYWYRQILGQKVEFLVSFYNNEISEKSEIFDDQFSVERPDGSNFTLKIRSTKLEDSAMYFCASSVGLVSNEQFFGPGTRLTVL.